Presented here are 5 T cell receptor beta chains from one specimen sequenced in a study of shared clonotypes between healthy human individuals. Measured with immunoSEQ multiplex PCR; TCRdb has only the in-frame clones, and not every one. This table holds about 2.3 million clones, just under 95% found once. Sequencing was carried out using naive CD4+ T cells from PBMCs. Described subset: CD45RA+ positively selected. The receptors were sampled from a man aged 18 to 30 in good health. Some clones in this sample may be carry-over from other donors' samples.

This chain connects TRBV7-8 to TRBJ1-2, with TRBD1 as a possible D gene (5 bases). Germline V lookup: CDR1 SGHVS, CDR2 FQNEAQ. The CDR3 runs to 14 residues. V lost 5 bases, J lost 4 bases, and 14 bases lay in between. CDR3 in DNA: TGTGCCAGCAGCCCTAACGACAGATTCTATGGCTACACCTTC. It yields the protein CASSPNDRFYGYTF.

The rearrangement joins TRBV6-6 to TRBJ2-2, with a tentative D call TRBD2 (5 bases). The CDR3 runs 13 residues. V was clipped by 1 base and J by 6 bases, with 6 bases between them. Germline values: CDR1 MNHNY, CDR2 SVGAGI (reference sequence). CDR3 loop: CASSYLGAGELFF. DNA for the CDR3: TGTGCCAGCAGTTACTTGGGAGCCGGGGAGCTGTTTTTT.

J is TRBJ1-1 and V is TRBV11-2, with TRBD1 identical over 8 bases. Germline V gene lookup returns CDR1 SGHAT and CDR2 FQNNGV. The CDR3 spans 14 residues. Germline trimming cut 4 bases from V and 4 bases from J; bases unmatched to any gene: 5. The CDR3 DNA is TGTGCCAGCAGCTCTTGGACAGGGCCCACTGAAGCTTTCTTT. Protein product: CASSSWTGPTEAFF.

The CDR3 loop reads CASSLGLAGDYEQYF. CDR3 DNA: TGTGCCAGCAGCTTAGGACTAGCGGGAGACTACGAGCAGTACTTC. This rearrangement joins TRBV7-2 to TRBJ2-7; 12 bases line up with TRBD2. Trimming at V came to 1 base and at J to 3 bases, leaving 1 base not matched to a gene. This CDR3 is 15 amino acids long. CDR1 and CDR2 from the germline V gene are SGHTA and FQGNSA.

Worth noting for this clone: Different DNA sequences within this sample yield the same CDR3. The chain couples TRBV2 to TRBJ2-1; D not resolved. V was shortened by 4 bases and J by 1 base, with 2 bases between the two germline ends. Germline CDR1 is SNHLY and CDR2 is FYNNEI. The CDR3 runs 12 residues. CDR3 sequence (DNA): TGTGCCAGCAGTGGTTCCTACAATGAGCAGTTCTTC. Translating gives CASSGSYNEQFF.